The source of this T cell receptor beta chain is a study of human T cells and chemical hapten exposure. Overall study: Small discrepancies in pooled library volume mainly accounted for the varying TCR yields per sample.

Individual cDNA molecules in this library carried unique molecular identifiers. MiXCR, run by TCRdb on the RACE reads, gives a single entry per CDR3 protein. The table records fewer than 85,000 distinct CDR3 sequences, around 9.4% of them present only once. This clonotype was picked up many times. Its target is unknown. Overall study findings and caveats: TCRs exceeding a frequency of 1 in 1000 stayed unchanged under DPC sensitization.

Specified time point: healthy volunteer bleed at 6 weeks. Someone pulled total RNA out of unfractionated whole blood. The TCR originated in a female donor in good health. Some clones in this sample may be carry-over from other donors' samples. Material for sequencing was whole blood.

In DNA form, the CDR3 reads TGTGCCAGCTCACCACCAGGAGGGGCCAACGTCCTGACTTTC. It specifies CASSPPGGANVLTF. The chain employs TRBV18 and TRBJ2-6; D not certain. Between the trimmed V and J ends, which lost 0 bases and 4 bases, there was a span of 4 bases. This CDR3 contains 14 residues. Looked up from germline, CDR1 is KGHSH and CDR2 is LQKENI.